This T cell receptor (beta chain) was sequenced for a study of T cell changes during pregnancy in multiple sclerosis. Sequencing used immunoSEQ multiplex PCR; TCRdb keeps in-frame clones, though not all of them. Altogether around 38,000 clones are present, 90% to 95% being singletons, with the ten largest covering 5.5% to 7%. This CDR3 contains 12 residues. Losses at the gene ends were 5 bases for V and 9 bases for J; bases not matched to a gene: 2. CDR1 and CDR2 (germline): SEHNR, FQNEAQ (reference sequence). This clonotype originated in a female donor with multiple sclerosis, enrolled in a pregnancy study. Sequencing used CD8+ T cells from peripheral blood mononuclear cells, obtained in the second trimester of pregnancy. The gene calls are TRBV7-9 and TRBJ2-1, with 9 bases lining up with TRBD2. In DNA, the CDR3 is TGTGCCAGCAGCCCAGCGGGGGGTGAGCAGTTCTTC. It codes for CASSPAGGEQFF.